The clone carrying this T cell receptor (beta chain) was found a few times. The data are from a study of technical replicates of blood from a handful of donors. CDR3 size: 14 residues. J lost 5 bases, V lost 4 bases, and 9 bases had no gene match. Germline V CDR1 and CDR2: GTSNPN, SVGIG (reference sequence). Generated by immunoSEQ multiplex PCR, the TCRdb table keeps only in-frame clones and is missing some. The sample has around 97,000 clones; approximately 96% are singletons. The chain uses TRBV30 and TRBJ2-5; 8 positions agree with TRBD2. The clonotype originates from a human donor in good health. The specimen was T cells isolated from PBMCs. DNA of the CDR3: TGTGCCTGGAAACCCTTAGCGGGATCTGAGACCCAGTACTTC. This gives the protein CAWKPLAGSETQYF.